One and the same sample provided the 17 T cell receptor beta chains below, sequenced in a study of blood T cells in healthy people across ages. Primed by a sample-barcoded 5' primer and a J-beta primer mix, a second PCR proceeded for roughly 7 to 12 cycles. In TCRdb, the 5' RACE reads were re-called with MiXCR into one record per CDR3 protein. The table includes just under 900,000 distinct CDR3 sequences, around 28% detected once. The sequencing input was blood. These receptors all stem from an elderly woman in good health.

In its sample, this clonotype ranks as medium-sized (0.01 to 0.1%). The CDR3 spells CSVELMGQGGNEQFF. The CDR3 DNA follows: TGCAGCGTTGAATTAATGGGACAGGGCGGCAATGAGCAGTTCTTC. V gene TRBV29-1 combines with J gene TRBJ2-1; 9 nucleotides agree with TRBD1. The trim removed 2 bases at V and 6 bases at J, leaving 8 bases unmatched. CDR3 length: 15 residues. Germline V gene data show CDR1 as SQVTM and CDR2 as ANQGSEA.

The V and J genes are TRBV19 and TRBJ2-5; no reliable D call. The J call could be wrong; TRBJ2-7 is a better fit for the DNA end. Per germline, CDR1 LNHDA and CDR2 SQIVND (reference sequence). The CDR3 is made up of 12 amino acids. The CDR3 reads CASSISDYEQYF. The CDR3 DNA follows: TGTGCCAGTAGTATCTCGGACTACGAGCAGTACTTC.

In DNA form, the CDR3 reads TGCAGTGCCGCTACTAGCGGGAGCTACAATGAGCAGTTCTTC. Translating it yields CSAATSGSYNEQFF. This chain links TRBV20-1 with TRBJ2-1; TRBD2 aligns across 11 bases. V lost 6 bases, J lost 3 bases, and 4 bases stayed unmatched. Germline V gives CDR1 DFQATT, CDR2 SNEGSKA (reference sequence). The CDR3 has 14 amino acids.

This chain uses TRBV6-5 with TRBJ1-5; 10 nucleotides align to TRBD1. CDR1 is MNHEY, CDR2 SVGAGI, per germline. The CDR3 covers 18 residues. The V segment lost 0 bases and the J segment 0 bases; nucleotides outside the gene matches: 5. The CDR3 DNA sequence: TGTGCCAGCAGTTACTCCTGGACAGGGGGTATTAGCAATCAGCCCCAGCATTTT. It is translated as CASSYSWTGGISNQPQHF.

The chain carries TRBV6-2 or TRBV6-3 and TRBJ1-2; no definite D call. V lost 0 bases and J lost 1, with 6 bases in between. The CDR3 extends over 14 amino acids. In germline, CDR1 is MNHEY, CDR2 SVGEGT. The CDR3 nucleotides read TGTGCCAGCAGTTACTCGAACAGTAACTATGGCTACACCTTC. This gives the protein CASSYSNSNYGYTF.

This clonotype was found a few times. The chain carries TRBV2 and TRBJ1-2; D is undetermined. The CDR3 has 14 residues. V was trimmed by 3 bases and J by 3 bases, leaving 11 bases between them. Per germline, CDR1 SNHLY and CDR2 FYNNEI. The CDR3 nucleotides are TGTGCCAGCAGTGATTCACAGCGCTACTATGGCTACACCTTC. Translated, it gives CASSDSQRYYGYTF.

This clonotype was counted ten times or more. The chain couples TRBV24-1 to TRBJ2-1, with 14 bases fitting TRBD2. CDR1 KGHDR and CDR2 SFDVKD come from the germline V gene. V was clipped by 4 bases and J by 8 bases; unmatched bases: 3. The length of the CDR3 is 15 residues. This chain's CDR3 is CATSDRTSGGYEQFF. The CDR3 DNA is TGTGCCACCAGTGACCGGACTAGCGGGGGGTATGAGCAGTTCTTC.

This clonotype has a count of ten or more. This rearrangement joins TRBV5-1 to TRBJ1-6; D ambiguous. V gave up 4 bases and J gave up 7 bases, with 24 bases separating them. This CDR3 is built from 18 residues. The germline gives CDR1 SGHRS, CDR2 YFSETQ. CDR3 protein: CASSVLPPTKEVNSPLHF. Here the CDR3 DNA reads TGCGCCAGCAGCGTTTTACCACCGACAAAAGAAGTCAATTCACCCCTCCACTTT.

This clonotype was seen only a few times. This rearrangement joins TRBV6-2 or TRBV6-3 to TRBJ2-2, with D hard to call. The germline V and J ends were trimmed by 3 bases and 2 bases, with 10 bases remaining between them. The CDR3 length is 15 residues. Per the germline V gene, CDR1 is MNHEY and CDR2 is SVGEGT. Here the CDR3 reads CASSYPLQNTGELFF. The CDR3, as DNA: TGTGCCAGCAGTTATCCCCTACAAAACACCGGGGAGCTGTTTTTT.

At least ten counts were recorded for this clonotype. The junction departs from the called germline gene at one end, perhaps through a read error. The chain couples TRBV11-2 to TRBJ2-4; D not certain. The CDR3 contains 12 residues. Germline V gene sequence: CDR1 SGHAT, CDR2 FQNNGV. CDR3 DNA sequence: TGTGCCAGCAGCTTAGCCAGAAACATTCAGTACTTC. Amino acids: CASSLARNIQYF.

Concerning this clonotype itself: A single base separates this from a much larger clone, so it may be a read error. The chain joins TRBV6-5 to TRBJ2-1, with 12 bases aligning to TRBD1. The CDR3 length is 16 residues. The J segment lost 6 bases and the V segment lost 6 bases, leaving 9 bases of the junction unmatched. Germline-derived CDR1 and CDR2 are MNHEY and SVGAGI. The chain's CDR3 is CASSIPGTGGRNEQFF. The CDR3 region has the DNA TGTGCCAGCAGCATTCCCGGGACAGGGGGCCGCAATGAGCAGTTCTTC.

This clonotype was seen just once. A much larger clone sits a single nucleotide away, making a read error possible. This chain links TRBV3-1 with TRBJ1-2; the D is unclear. The germline V gene has CDR1 LGHDT and CDR2 YNNKEL (reference sequence). The V end was cut by 4 bases, the J end by 3 bases, with 12 bases between. The CDR3 has 14 amino acids. CDR3 sequence (DNA): TGTGCCAGCAGCCCCTCAATTAACGACTATGGCTACACCTTC. Translation: CASSPSINDYGYTF.

This clonotype was seen at least ten times. The CDR3 nucleotides read TGCAGTTTATTAGGGGGCGTAGTTCAAGCTTTCTTT. Translating it yields CSLLGGVVQAFF. J is TRBJ1-1 and V is TRBV20-1, with 7 bases that match TRBD1. J was trimmed by 9 bases and V by 8 bases; bases with no gene match: 12. Germline V lookup: CDR1 DFQATT, CDR2 SNEGSKA (reference sequence). The CDR3 extends over 12 amino acids.

Comments on this clonotype: A much larger clone sits a single nucleotide away, making a read error possible. The rearrangement links TRBV11-1 to TRBJ2-1, with D possibly being TRBD1 or TRBD2 (5 bases each). Trimming shortened V by 5 bases and J by 9 bases, and 11 bases separated the two germline ends. CDR3 length equals 12 residues. Germline-derived CDR1 and CDR2 are SGHAT and FQDESV (reference sequence). CDR3 amino acids: CASSRDQGEQFF. The CDR3 coding sequence is TGTGCCAGCAGCAGGGACCAGGGTGAGCAGTTCTTC.

This rearrangement joins TRBV6-2 or TRBV6-3 to TRBJ2-1; 11 bases match TRBD2. This CDR3 is built from 18 residues. V lost 7 bases to trimming and J lost 0 bases; unmatched junction nucleotides: 11. In germline, CDR1 is MNHEY, CDR2 SVGEGT. The chain's CDR3 is CASNPGASGGSSYNEQFF. Here the CDR3 DNA reads TGTGCCAGCAACCCGGGGGCTAGCGGGGGGAGCTCCTACAATGAGCAGTTCTTC.

This chain uses TRBV9 with TRBJ2-2, with TRBD2 identical over 13 bases. The germline V gene has CDR1 SGDLS and CDR2 YYNGEE. This CDR3 has 17 residues. With 0 bases clipped from V and 6 bases from J, the junction kept 5 bases outside the gene matches. The CDR3 DNA follows: TGTGCCAGCAGCGTAGATAGGACTAGCGGGAGTTCCGGGGAGCTGTTTTTT. Protein: CASSVDRTSGSSGELFF. Full variable domain (remainder filled in from reference TRBV9 and TRBJ2-2): DSGVTQTPKHLITATGQRVTLRCSPRSGDLSVYWYQQSLDQGLQFLIQYYNGEERAKGNILERFSAQQFPDLHSELNLSSLELGDSALYFCASSVDRTSGSSGELFFGEGSRLTVL.

The V gene is TRBV2, the J gene TRBJ2-1; D may be TRBD1 or TRBD2 (5 bases each). Trimming removed 5 bases from V and 9 bases from J, with 14 bases in between. Germline lookup yields CDR1 SNHLY and CDR2 FYNNEI. The CDR3 runs 13 residues. Written as DNA, the CDR3 is TGTGCCAGCAGTTCTCAGGGAGTGGGTGAGCAGTTCTTC. This gives the protein CASSSQGVGEQFF.